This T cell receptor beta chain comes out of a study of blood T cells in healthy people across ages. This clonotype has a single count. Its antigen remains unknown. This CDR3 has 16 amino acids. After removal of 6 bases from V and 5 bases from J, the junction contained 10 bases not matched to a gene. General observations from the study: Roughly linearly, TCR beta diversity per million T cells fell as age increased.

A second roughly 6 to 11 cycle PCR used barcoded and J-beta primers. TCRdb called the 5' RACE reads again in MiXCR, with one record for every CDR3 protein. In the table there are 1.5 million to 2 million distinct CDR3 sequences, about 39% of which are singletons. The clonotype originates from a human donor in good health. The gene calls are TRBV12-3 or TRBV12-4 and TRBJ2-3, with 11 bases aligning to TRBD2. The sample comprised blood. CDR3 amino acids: CASSKLAGESGDTQYF. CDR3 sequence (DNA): TGTGCCAGCAGCAAACTAGCGGGGGAGTCTGGAGATACGCAGTATTTT.